This TCR beta chain was sequenced during a study of shared clonotypes between healthy human individuals. General study findings and limits: Naive subsets usually exceeded memory subsets in estimated richness. Clonotypes shared by all four sorted-subset donors had higher generation probabilities than non-shared clonotypes. Only blood samples were collected, and tissue repertoires likely differ. Clonotype sharing across several donors was observed for roughly 5% of naive CD4 clonotypes.

V was trimmed by 0 bases and J by 4 bases, leaving 8 bases between them. The CDR3 contains 14 residues. The V gene's germline CDR1 is SGHDT and CDR2 YYEEEE. The repertoire was sequenced with immunoSEQ multiplex PCR; TCRdb's copy has only in-frame clones and lacks some. Of roughly 2.6 million clones listed, around 90% are singletons. Details on this clone: The target antigen is unknown. Other DNA sequences in the sample encode the same CDR3.

The rearrangement joins TRBV5-6 to TRBJ2-1; unclear D gene. The material sequenced was naive CD4+ T cells sorted from blood. The subset here: CD45RA+ positively selected. This receptor was taken from a man aged 18 to 30 in good health. CDR3 residues: CASSLGQAYNEQFF. For the CDR3, the DNA is TGTGCCAGCAGCTTGGGGCAGGCTTACAATGAGCAGTTCTTC. The full variable domain, rest sourced from reference TRBV5-6 and TRBJ2-1, is DAGVTQSPTHLIKTRGQQVTLRCSPKSGHDTVSWYQQALGQGPQFIFQYYEEEERQRGNFPDRFSGHQFPNYSSELNVNALLLGDSALYLCASSLGQAYNEQFFGPGTRLTVL.